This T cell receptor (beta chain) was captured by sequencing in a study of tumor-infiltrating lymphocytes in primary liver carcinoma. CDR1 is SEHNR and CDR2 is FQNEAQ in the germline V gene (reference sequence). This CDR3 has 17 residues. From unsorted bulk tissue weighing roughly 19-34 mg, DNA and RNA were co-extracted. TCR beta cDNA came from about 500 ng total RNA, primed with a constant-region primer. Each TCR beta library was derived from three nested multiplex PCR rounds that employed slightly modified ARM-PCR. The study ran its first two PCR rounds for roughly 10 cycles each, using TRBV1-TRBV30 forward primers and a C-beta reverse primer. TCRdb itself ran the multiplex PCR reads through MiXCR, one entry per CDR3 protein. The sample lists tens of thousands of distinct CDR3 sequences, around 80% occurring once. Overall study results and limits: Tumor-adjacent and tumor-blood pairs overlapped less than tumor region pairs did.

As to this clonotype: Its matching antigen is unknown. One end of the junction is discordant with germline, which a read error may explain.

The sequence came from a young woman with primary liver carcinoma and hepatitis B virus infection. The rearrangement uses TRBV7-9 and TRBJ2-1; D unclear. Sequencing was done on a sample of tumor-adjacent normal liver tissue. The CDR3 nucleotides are TGTGCCAGCAGCTTAACGTACCTAGTCAGTTCCAACAGTGAGCTGTTCTTC. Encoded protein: CASSLTYLVSSNSELFF.